Listed here are 5 T cell receptor beta chains from one sample, sequenced in a study of cytomegalovirus exposure and HLA in healthy donors. Amplification used 60 Vbeta primers and 13 Jbeta primers. The method was immunoSEQ multiplex PCR; TCRdb's version includes in-frame clones alone and lacks a portion of them. The sample yields some 130,000 clones, more than 70% seen once. Sequencing input: PBMCs. The receptor source for this set is a woman in her sixties or seventies in good health and CMV-seronegative.

The V call is TRBV7-9, the J call TRBJ2-1; 7 nucleotides match TRBD2. V lost 5 bases, J lost 6 bases, and 10 bases stayed unmatched. CDR1 SEHNR and CDR2 FQNEAQ come from the germline V gene (reference sequence). The CDR3 contains 15 residues. The CDR3 sequence is CASSQAGRDPNEQFF. The CDR3 bases are TGTGCCAGCAGCCAAGCGGGGAGGGATCCCAATGAGCAGTTCTTC.

The CDR3 DNA sequence: TGTGCCAGCAGCGCAGACAGGCCAAACATTCAGTACTTC. It is translated as CASSADRPNIQYF. The chain employs TRBV9 and TRBJ2-4, with TRBD1 as a possible D gene (6 bases). This CDR3 region has 13 residues. The germline V and J ends were trimmed by 3 bases and 6 bases, with 10 bases remaining between them. The V gene's germline CDR1 is SGDLS and CDR2 YYNGEE.

The chain is built from TRBV18 and TRBJ2-5, with TRBD1 matching over 11 bases. Germline lookup yields CDR1 KGHSH and CDR2 LQKENI. The trim removed 5 bases at V and 4 bases at J, leaving 3 bases unmatched. The CDR3 has 14 residues. CDR3 DNA sequence: TGTGCCAGCTCAGGACAGGGGGCGCGAGAGACCCAGTACTTC. This codes for CASSGQGARETQYF.

The gene calls are TRBV7-2 and TRBJ2-2; tentatively, D is TRBD2 (7 bases). Germline V gene lookup returns CDR1 SGHTA and CDR2 FQGNSA. The V end was cut by 5 bases, the J end by 6 bases, with 19 bases between. The CDR3 sequence is 16 residues long. This chain's CDR3 is CASSPRGAIGSGELFF. The CDR3 nucleotides read TGTGCCAGCAGCCCACGGGGGGCTATAGGGTCCGGGGAGCTGTTTTTT.

This chain joins TRBV6-1 and TRBJ2-1; 11 bases fit TRBD2. The V segment lost 4 bases and the J segment 7 bases; nucleotides outside the gene matches: 15. This CDR3 has 18 residues. Germline-derived CDR1 and CDR2 are MNHNS and SASEGT. The CDR3 region has the DNA TGTGCCAGCAGTGGTAGTAGCGGGAGGGCCTTTAGATCAAATGAGCAGTTCTTC. It yields the protein CASSGSSGRAFRSNEQFF.